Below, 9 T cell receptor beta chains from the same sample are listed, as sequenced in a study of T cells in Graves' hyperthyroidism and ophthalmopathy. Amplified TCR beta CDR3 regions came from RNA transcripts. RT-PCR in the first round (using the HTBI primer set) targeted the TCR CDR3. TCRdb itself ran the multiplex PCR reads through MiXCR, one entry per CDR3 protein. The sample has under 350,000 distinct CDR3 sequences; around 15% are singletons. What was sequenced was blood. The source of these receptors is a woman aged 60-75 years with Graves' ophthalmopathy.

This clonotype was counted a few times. The CDR3 bases are TGTGCCAGCAGTTTAATGTCCGGGGCCAATCAGCCCCAGCATTTT. The encoded protein is CASSLMSGANQPQHF. This rearrangement joins TRBV12-3 or TRBV12-4 to TRBJ1-5; D is possibly TRBD1 (5 bases). The V gene lost 2 bases and the J gene lost 3 bases, with 11 bases spanning the gap. The CDR3 contains 15 residues.

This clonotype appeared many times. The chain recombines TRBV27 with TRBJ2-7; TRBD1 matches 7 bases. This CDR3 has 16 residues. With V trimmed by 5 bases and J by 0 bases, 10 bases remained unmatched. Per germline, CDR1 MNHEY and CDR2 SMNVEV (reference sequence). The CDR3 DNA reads TGTGCCAGCAGTCTGACAGGGCCAGCTCCCTCCTACGAGCAGTACTTC. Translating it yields CASSLTGPAPSYEQYF.

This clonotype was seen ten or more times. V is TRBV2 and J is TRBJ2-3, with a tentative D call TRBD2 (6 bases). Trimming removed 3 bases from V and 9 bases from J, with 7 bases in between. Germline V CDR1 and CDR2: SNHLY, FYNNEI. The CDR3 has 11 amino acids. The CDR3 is CASSERDTQYF. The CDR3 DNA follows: TGTGCCAGCAGTGAGCGGGACACGCAGTATTTT. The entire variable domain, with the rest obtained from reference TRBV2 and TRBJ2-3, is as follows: EPEVTQTPSHQVTQMGQEVILRCVPISNHLYFYWYRQILGQKVEFLVSFYNNEISEKSEIFDDQFSVERPDGSNFTLKIRSTKLEDSAMYFCASSERDTQYFGPGTRLTVL.

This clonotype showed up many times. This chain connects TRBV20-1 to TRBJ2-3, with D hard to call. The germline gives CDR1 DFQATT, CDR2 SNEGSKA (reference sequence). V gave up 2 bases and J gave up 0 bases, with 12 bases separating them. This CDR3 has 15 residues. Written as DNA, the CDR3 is TGCAGTGCTAGACCGCTAGGTTCTAGCACAGATACGCAGTATTTT. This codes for CSARPLGSSTDTQYF.

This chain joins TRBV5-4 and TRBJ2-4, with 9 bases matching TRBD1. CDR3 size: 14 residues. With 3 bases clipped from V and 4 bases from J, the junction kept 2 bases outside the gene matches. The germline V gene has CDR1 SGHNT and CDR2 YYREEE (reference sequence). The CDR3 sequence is CASSSGQGKNIQYF. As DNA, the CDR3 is TGTGCCAGCAGCTCGGGACAGGGAAAAAACATTCAGTACTTC.

CDR3 DNA sequence: TGTGCCAGCAGCTTACCGGATAGGGGGTTATACGAGCAGTACTTC. Translating gives CASSLPDRGLYEQYF. The rearrangement links TRBV7-2 to TRBJ2-7; TRBD1 is a possible D gene (6 bases). Germline V gene data show CDR1 as SGHTA and CDR2 as FQGNSA. Trimming stripped 2 bases from V and 4 bases from J, with 15 bases between. The CDR3 has 15 amino acids.

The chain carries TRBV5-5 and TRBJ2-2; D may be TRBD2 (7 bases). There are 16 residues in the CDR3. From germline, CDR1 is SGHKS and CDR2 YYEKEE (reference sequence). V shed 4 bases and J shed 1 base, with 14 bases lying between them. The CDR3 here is CASSVSGGLNTGELFF. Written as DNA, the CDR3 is TGTGCCAGCAGCGTGTCGGGGGGCCTGAACACCGGGGAGCTGTTTTTT.

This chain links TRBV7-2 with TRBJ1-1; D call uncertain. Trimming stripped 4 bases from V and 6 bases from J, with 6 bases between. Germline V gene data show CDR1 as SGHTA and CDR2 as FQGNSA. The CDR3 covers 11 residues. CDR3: CASSSYSEAFF. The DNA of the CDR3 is TGTGCCAGCAGCTCGTACTCTGAAGCTTTCTTT.

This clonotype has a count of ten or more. CDR3 sequence: CASSPSGRAGHEQFF. CDR3 DNA: TGTGCCAGCAGTCCTAGCGGGAGGGCCGGCCACGAGCAGTTCTTC. The chain joins TRBV6-2 or TRBV6-3 to TRBJ2-1; 12 bases line up with TRBD2. Germline V gene sequence: CDR1 MNHEY, CDR2 SVGEGT. The CDR3 sequence is 15 residues long. Trimming at V came to 5 bases and at J to 10 bases, leaving 9 bases not matched to a gene.